The 20 T cell receptor beta chains presented below share a single source sample, sequenced in a study of cytomegalovirus exposure and HLA in healthy donors. Primers included in the PCR were 60 Vbeta and 13 Jbeta primers. Assay used: immunoSEQ multiplex PCR; TCRdb lists only in-frame clones, some missing. The sample shows some 100,000 clones, 65% to 80% of them seen only once. Input material: PBMCs. These receptors were collected from a woman aged 45-65 years in good health and CMV-seropositive.

This chain joins TRBV18 and TRBJ2-7; 12 bases fit TRBD1. Germline V CDR1 and CDR2: KGHSH, LQKENI. The CDR3 runs to 15 residues. The V gene end was trimmed by 5 bases and the J gene end by 6 bases; junction bases not matched to a gene: 8. The CDR3 loop is CASSSIRDRGLEQYF. CDR3 nucleotides: TGTGCCAGCTCATCTATCCGGGACAGGGGGCTCGAGCAGTACTTC.

This clone was seen more than once but under ten times. The chain carries TRBV5-1 and TRBJ1-1; D ambiguous. CDR3 length: 13 residues. From germline, CDR1 is SGHRS and CDR2 YFSETQ. Between the trimmed V and J ends, which lost 0 bases and 1 base, there was a span of 4 bases. This CDR3 is CASSLEANTEAFF. The CDR3 DNA is TGCGCCAGCAGCTTGGAAGCGAACACTGAAGCTTTCTTT. Variable domain in full (rest from reference TRBV5-1 and TRBJ1-1): KAGVTQTPRYLIKTRGQQVTLSCSPISGHRSVSWYQQTPGQGLQFLFEYFSETQRNKGNFPGRFSGRQFSNSRSEMNVSTLELGDSALYLCASSLEANTEAFFGQGTRLTVV.

The CDR3 nucleotides are TGTGCCTATAATAGCGGGAGTCTGGTCAGTGAGCAGTTCTTC. Protein: CAYNSGSLVSEQFF. V gene TRBV30 combines with J gene TRBJ2-1; 9 bases map to TRBD2. Germline V gives CDR1 GTSNPN, CDR2 SVGIG (reference sequence). The CDR3 sequence is 14 residues long. Trimming removed 7 bases from V and 9 bases from J; junction bases left unmatched: 13.

J is TRBJ2-1 and V is TRBV29-1; 7 bases fit TRBD2. Germline V lookup: CDR1 SQVTM, CDR2 ANQGSEA. This CDR3 region has 14 residues. With V trimmed by 5 bases and J by 0 bases, 4 bases remained unmatched. CDR3 DNA: TGCAGCGTTCCCCGGGGGGTCTCCTACAATGAGCAGTTCTTC. Its protein is CSVPRGVSYNEQFF.

The V and J genes are TRBV11-2 and TRBJ2-7, with D perhaps TRBD2 (5 bases). V dropped 0 bases and J dropped 5 bases, with 8 bases sitting between them. The CDR3 runs to 13 residues. The germline CDR1 and CDR2 sequences are SGHAT and FQNNGV. The CDR3 protein is CASSLDHGDEQYF. The CDR3 DNA follows: TGTGCCAGCAGCTTAGATCACGGGGACGAGCAGTACTTC.

This clone was seen more than once but under ten times. This chain uses TRBV11-2 with TRBJ2-7; 12 nucleotides match TRBD1. The CDR3 has 16 amino acids. Germline lookup yields CDR1 SGHAT and CDR2 FQNNGV. Trimming removed 7 bases from V and 7 bases from J; junction bases left unmatched: 14. CDR3 residues: CASTSSPGQGAREQYF. CDR3 DNA sequence: TGTGCCAGCACTTCCTCCCCGGGACAGGGGGCGCGAGAGCAGTACTTC.

In this sample, this clone turned up once. The junction departs from the called germline gene at one end, perhaps through a read error. The genes are TRBV6-1 and TRBJ2-7, with 7 bases identical to TRBD2. Germline-derived CDR1 and CDR2 are MNHNS and SASEGT. The CDR3 sequence is 16 residues long. The CDR3 loop reads CASSELAGTGGYGQYF. The DNA for the CDR3 is TGTGCCAGCAGTGAACTGGCAGGGACGGGAGGCTACGGGCAGTACTTC.

V is TRBV27 and J is TRBJ1-3; the match to TRBD1 covers 7 bases. V lost 3 bases and J lost 2; bases outside the gene matches: 1. This CDR3 contains 14 residues. Germline V gives CDR1 MNHEY, CDR2 SMNVEV (reference sequence). CDR3 loop: CASSLTGPGNTIYF. The CDR3 coding sequence is TGTGCCAGCAGTTTGACAGGGCCTGGAAACACCATATATTTT.

The sample holds a few counts of this clone. V and J are TRBV21-1 and TRBJ2-5; TRBD1 is taken as the D call from the table, unchecked against the DNA. TRBV21-1 corresponds to a pseudogene. This CDR3 is built from 13 residues. The CDR3 nucleotides read TGTGCCAGCACCACCCAGGGGCCGGAGACCCAGTACTTC. Amino acid sequence: CASTTQGPETQYF.

This clone turned up a few times. This chain connects TRBV27 to TRBJ2-7; 8 nucleotides align to TRBD1. The length of the CDR3 is 18 residues. Trimming took 3 bases from V and 4 from J; bases not matched to a gene: 17. Per the germline V gene, CDR1 is MNHEY and CDR2 is SMNVEV (reference sequence). CDR3 DNA sequence: TGTGCCAGCAGTTTTCCCCCCTCCACAGGGGGTACCGGATACGAGCAGTACTTC. This sequence encodes CASSFPPSTGGTGYEQYF.

V gene TRBV6-1 combines with J gene TRBJ2-1; 11 bases align to TRBD1. The CDR3 length is 15 residues. The germline gives CDR1 MNHNS, CDR2 SASEGT. V was clipped by 6 bases and J by 8 bases; unmatched bases: 9. Here the CDR3 reads CASRFGTGGKDEQFF. The DNA for the CDR3 is TGTGCCAGCAGGTTCGGGACAGGGGGGAAGGATGAGCAGTTCTTC.

The chain is built from TRBV27 and TRBJ1-1; D unresolved. Per the germline V gene, CDR1 is MNHEY and CDR2 is SMNVEV (reference sequence). The CDR3 sequence is 13 residues long. V lost 8 bases and J lost 11, with 21 bases in between. The CDR3 sequence: CASALFSTMKAFF. DNA for the CDR3: TGTGCCAGCGCCCTTTTCTCGACAATGAAGGCTTTCTTT.

This clone was counted between two and nine times. The chain employs TRBV5-1 and TRBJ2-5, with 8 bases matching TRBD2. The trim removed 2 bases at V and 4 bases at J, leaving 7 bases unmatched. The CDR3 spans 15 residues. The V gene's germline CDR1 is SGHRS and CDR2 YFSETQ. The CDR3 region has the DNA TGCGCCAGCAGCTTCAGCGGGAGTGGGGGAGAGACCCAGTACTTC. It translates to CASSFSGSGGETQYF. Complete variable domain (other parts from reference TRBV5-1 and TRBJ2-5): KAGVTQTPRYLIKTRGQQVTLSCSPISGHRSVSWYQQTPGQGLQFLFEYFSETQRNKGNFPGRFSGRQFSNSRSEMNVSTLELGDSALYLCASSFSGSGGETQYFGPGTRLLVL.

This sequence joins TRBV5-1 and TRBJ1-5; possibly TRBD1 for D (5 bases). Deletions cut 4 bases from V and 3 bases from J, with 11 bases between. Per germline, CDR1 SGHRS and CDR2 YFSETQ. This CDR3 has 14 amino acids. The CDR3 region is CASSPQGSNQPQHF. CDR3 DNA sequence: TGCGCCAGCAGCCCCCAGGGTTCCAATCAGCCCCAGCATTTT.

Worth noting for this clone: The junction shows a germline mismatch at one end, possibly a read error. V and J are TRBV5-8 and TRBJ2-5; the match to TRBD2 covers 14 bases. This CDR3 has 18 residues. Per the germline V gene, CDR1 is SGHTS and CDR2 is YDEGEE. This CDR3 reads CASRLGTSGSGRGETQYF. The CDR3 coding sequence is TGTGCCAGCCGCTTGGGGACTAGCGGGAGCGGTAGGGGAGAGACCCAGTACTTC.

This clone has a single count. The chain carries TRBV29-1 and TRBJ2-5; tentative D call: TRBD1 (6 bases). V dropped 3 bases and J dropped 5 bases, with 13 bases sitting between them. CDR3 size: 13 residues. Per germline, CDR1 SQVTM and CDR2 ANQGSEA. For the CDR3, the DNA is TGCAGCGTTGACCAGCAGAGGGGGGAGACCCAGTACTTC. Protein sequence: CSVDQQRGETQYF.

The chain links TRBV2 to TRBJ2-4; 9 nucleotides line up with TRBD1. Germline CDR1 and CDR2: SNHLY and FYNNEI. This CDR3 is built from 14 residues. The J segment lost 2 bases and the V segment lost 8 bases, leaving 4 bases of the junction unmatched. For the CDR3, the DNA is TGTGCCAGCGGGACAGGGTGGTCCAAAAACATTCAGTACTTC. It specifies CASGTGWSKNIQYF.

The DNA of the CDR3 is TGTGCCAGCTCACCGCCAGGCCGTGACGGGCCCCAGCATTTT. It codes for CASSPPGRDGPQHF. This chain joins TRBV18 and TRBJ1-5; D call uncertain. The CDR3 covers 14 residues. V lost 3 bases and J lost 9, with 15 bases in between. Per the germline V gene, CDR1 is KGHSH and CDR2 is LQKENI.

This clone was picked up a small number of times. The chain couples TRBV19 to TRBJ1-5, with 7 positions matching TRBD1. After removal of 5 bases from V and 1 base from J, the junction contained 14 bases not matched to a gene. The CDR3 is made up of 18 amino acids. From germline, CDR1 is LNHDA and CDR2 SQIVND (reference sequence). The CDR3, as DNA: TGTGCCAGTAGTGTTCGCCCACGACAGGGTTGGAGCAATCAGCCCCAGCATTTT. It specifies CASSVRPRQGWSNQPQHF. The full variable domain, with the rest looked up from reference TRBV19 and TRBJ1-5, is DGGITQSPKYLFRKEGQNVTLSCEQNLNHDAMYWYRQDPGQGLRLIYYSQIVNDFQKGDIAEGYSVSREKKESFPLTVTSAQKNPTAFYLCASSVRPRQGWSNQPQHFGDGTRLSIL.

The gene calls are TRBV5-6 and TRBJ2-1; D might be TRBD2 (5 bases). Trimming took 0 bases from V and 5 from J, leaving 9 bases between them. CDR1 and CDR2 (germline): SGHDT, YYEEEE. The CDR3 has 14 amino acids. CDR3: CASSLVGVDNEQFF. CDR3 nucleotides: TGTGCCAGCAGCTTGGTCGGGGTTGACAATGAGCAGTTCTTC.